The source of this TCR beta chain is a study of T cell repertoires in cytomegalovirus infection. Whole-study results and caveats: Dominating the ex vivo response were TCR beta clonotypes that were CMV-specific and HLA-C-restricted. Carriers of CMV and the relevant HLA type were discriminated by public TCR beta frequency.

TCRdb recomputed calls from the reads with MiXCR, one row per CDR3 protein. The repertoire holds approximately 770,000 distinct CDR3 sequences, with about 29% as singletons. This clonotype has a handful of counts. The antigen is not known. Germline CDR1 and CDR2: LNHDA and SQIVND (reference sequence). CDR3 length: 13 residues. Trimming cost V 8 bases and J 6 bases; bases outside gene matches: 5. This material consisted of cultured CD8+ T cells from PBMCs, taken from culture after CMV antigen stimulation. This clonotype was sampled from a human donor in good health (CMV status not recorded). Some clones in this sample may be carry-over from other donors' samples. V is TRBV19 and J is TRBJ2-2; 8 bases map to TRBD1. CDR3 DNA sequence: TGTGCCAGTTCGGACAGGGACCCCGGGGAGCTGTTTTTT. Translation: CASSDRDPGELFF.